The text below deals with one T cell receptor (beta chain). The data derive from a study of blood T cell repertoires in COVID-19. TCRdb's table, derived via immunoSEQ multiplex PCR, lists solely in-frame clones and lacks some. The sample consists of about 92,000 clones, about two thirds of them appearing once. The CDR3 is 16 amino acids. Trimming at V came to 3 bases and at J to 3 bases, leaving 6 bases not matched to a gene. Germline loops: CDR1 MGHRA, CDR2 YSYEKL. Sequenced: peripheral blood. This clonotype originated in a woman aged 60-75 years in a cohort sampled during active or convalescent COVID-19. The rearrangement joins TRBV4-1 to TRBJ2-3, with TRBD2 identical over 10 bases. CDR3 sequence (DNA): TGCGCCAGCAGCCACCTACTAGCGGGGAGGACAGATACGCAGTATTTT. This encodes CASSHLLAGRTDTQYF.